This section outlines one T cell receptor (beta chain) sequence together with its context. TCRdb ran MiXCR on the 5' RACE reads and lists one entry per CDR3 protein. Of approximately 440,000 distinct CDR3 sequences listed, around 18% are singletons. There are 14 residues in the CDR3. The V gene's germline CDR1 is PRHDT and CDR2 FYEKMQ (reference sequence). V was trimmed by 5 bases and J by 5 bases, leaving 16 bases between them. This entry comes from a study of T-cell memory formation after mild COVID-19. The specimen sequenced was PBMCs or a T cell subset sorted from them (not recorded which). The chain recombines TRBV13 with TRBJ2-7; D ambiguous. This sequence originates from an adult woman who had mild COVID-19 (a few samples of this study predate the infection). Cell type and time point are not known. The CDR3 sequence is CASSTPEIPNEQYF. CDR3 in DNA: TGTGCCAGCAGCACTCCAGAGATACCTAACGAGCAGTACTTC.